A selection of T cell receptor beta chains follows, all from one sample in a study of regulatory T cells in long-lasting Graves disease. One entry per CDR3 protein, called by TCRdb with MiXCR from the multiplex PCR reads. The sample shows hundreds of thousands of distinct CDR3 sequences, over 15% of them seen only once. This same sample was also taken into another study, of T cells in Graves' hyperthyroidism and ophthalmopathy.

This sample comprised peripheral blood mononuclear cells (PBMCs), obtained at new diagnosis, from a patient treated with antithyroid drugs. These receptors originate from a man aged 35 to 55 with Graves disease. CDR3s leave out the opening cysteine and the closing phenylalanine or tryptophan.

V	J	CDR3
TRBV3-1	TRBJ1-2	ATIPMGQPYGYT
TRBV28	TRBJ2-7	ASRGQGSYEQY
TRBV12-3/TRBV12-4	NA	ASSLMSFTRETQY
TRBV5-1	TRBJ2-7	ASSIYPGGSYEQY
TRBV7-2	TRBJ2-7	ASSGLAGNEQY
TRBV5-1	TRBJ2-7	ASSSRGTGEEQY
TRBV6-2/TRBV6-3	TRBJ2-5	ASSYRRGAQY
TRBV19	TRBJ1-5	ASKSGQYSNQPQH
TRBV7-2	TRBJ2-4	ASSLELPGTLAKNIQY
TRBV10-3	TRBJ1-4	AISELRAANEKLF
TRBV4-3	TRBJ2-2	ASSQDQFIGELF
TRBV3-1	TRBJ1-5	ASSQGPSLGGNQPQH
TRBV4-3	TRBJ2-7	ASSPGTVGSYEQY
TRBV24-1	TRBJ2-3	ATTGTATDTQY
TRBV5-5	TRBJ2-3	ASSVTRGAVDTQY
TRBV20-1	TRBJ2-7	SARDPDRASYEQY
TRBV5-5	TRBJ1-3	ASSRTLYPGNTIY
TRBV15	TRBJ1-4	ATSRAGGGDEKLF
TRBV27	TRBJ2-7	ASSLRGDSAYEQY
TRBV2	TRBJ1-3	ASSTGGHSGNTIY
TRBV13	TRBJ2-7	ASNRGVSYEQY
TRBV5-1	TRBJ1-4	ASRSTGADEKLF
TRBV5-7	TRBJ1-5	ASSRPGGNQPQH
TRBV20-1	TRBJ1-5	SAEQGTVNQPQH
TRBV7-2	TRBJ2-7	ASSLLGQIYEQY
TRBV20-1	TRBJ2-5	SATMSGFQETQY
TRBV6-2/TRBV6-3	TRBJ2-3	ASSYSGADTQY
TRBV20-1	TRBJ1-5	SARDRLAGMGQPQH
TRBV20-1	TRBJ1-5	SARGQYNQPQH
TRBV28	TRBJ2-7	ASSLFDRDGRQY
TRBV4-3	TRBJ2-7	ASSQVVSGALTEQY
TRBV28	TRBJ1-4	ASSCCEKLF
TRBV30	TRBJ1-5	AWSEGESWNQPQH
TRBV9	TRBJ2-1	ASSETGQTYNEQF
TRBV27	TRBJ2-7	ASSLIWSPSSYEQY
TRBV20-1	TRBJ2-1	SANPGIYNEQF
TRBV5-5	TRBJ2-1	ASSSYGRGNNEQF
TRBV9	TRBJ1-1	ASIPLSGRSNTEAF
TRBV27	TRBJ2-7	ASSSQIGLEQY
TRBV6-1	TRBJ2-1	ASSFSGGRNNEQF
TRBV7-2	TRBJ2-3	ASSAGWDRGDTQY
TRBV28	TRBJ1-5	ASSFRGLGPQH
TRBV10-2	TRBJ2-1	ASRGSGPYNEQF
TRBV7-9	TRBJ1-1	ASSFALNTEAF
TRBV30	TRBJ2-5	ALRQGETQY
TRBV29-1	TRBJ2-1	SVEDLFDSRGGNEQF
TRBV27	TRBJ2-7	ASSSSRGTYEQY
TRBV6-1	TRBJ1-5	ASSEGSQAYSNQPQH
TRBV27	TRBJ2-7	ASSPTGTGGYEQY